These 27 T cell receptor beta chains came from one sample sequenced in a study of identical twins. In TCRdb, the 5' RACE reads were re-called with MiXCR into one record per CDR3 protein. In the table there are 750,000 to 950,000 distinct CDR3 sequences, 9% to 15% of which are singletons. This sample also appeared in a second study, on yellow fever vaccine responses in identical twins.

Sequences were obtained from PBMCs. Receptors were obtained from a woman aged 18-35 years in good health.

This clonotype was seen a few times. CDR3 sequence reads: CSARASSGLHYEQYF. CDR3 nucleotide sequence: TGCAGTGCTAGAGCGTCTAGCGGGTTACACTACGAGCAGTACTTC. J is TRBJ2-7 and V is TRBV20-1, with 8 bases that match TRBD2. J was trimmed by 3 bases and V by 1 base; bases with no gene match: 8. This CDR3 contains 15 residues. Germline-derived CDR1 and CDR2 are DFQATT and SNEGSKA (reference sequence).

This clonotype has at least ten counts. The chain couples TRBV5-4 to TRBJ1-2; D not resolved. In germline, CDR1 is SGHNT, CDR2 YYREEE (reference sequence). This CDR3 comprises 12 residues. Between the trimmed V and J ends, which lost 1 base and 8 bases, there was a span of 9 bases. DNA for the CDR3: TGTGCCAGCAGCTTGTTGGTAGGAGGCTACACCTTC. This sequence encodes CASSLLVGGYTF.

The rearrangement links TRBV28 to TRBJ2-2, with D perhaps matching TRBD2 (6 bases). CDR1 is MDHEN and CDR2 is SYDVKM in the germline V gene. This CDR3 has 16 residues. V was pared by 6 bases and J by 4 bases, with 18 bases between. The CDR3: CASREEGLGFTGELFF. In DNA form, the CDR3 reads TGTGCCAGCAGGGAGGAGGGCCTGGGGTTCACCGGGGAGCTGTTTTTT.

This clonotype was seen only a few times. The chain employs TRBV5-1 and TRBJ2-3, with 12 bases that match TRBD2. The CDR3 loop spans 18 amino acids. The trim removed 3 bases at V and 6 bases at J, leaving 14 bases unmatched. In germline, CDR1 is SGHRS, CDR2 YFSETQ. The CDR3 loop is CASSSEGLAGSFRDTQYF. CDR3 DNA sequence: TGCGCCAGCAGCTCCGAGGGACTAGCGGGCTCGTTTAGGGATACGCAGTATTTT.

This clonotype was observed a handful of times. The V gene is TRBV28, the J gene TRBJ1-2; TRBD1 aligns across 11 bases. The V and J ends lost 2 bases and 3 bases, in that order; junction bases with no gene match: 2. The CDR3 has 15 residues. Germline V lookup: CDR1 MDHEN, CDR2 SYDVKM. The chain's CDR3 is CASSLGQGAYYGYTF. CDR3 bases: TGTGCCAGCAGTTTAGGACAGGGGGCGTACTATGGCTACACCTTC.

The chain employs TRBV3-1 and TRBJ2-2, with a tentative D call TRBD2 (6 bases). Germline V CDR1 and CDR2: LGHDT, YNNKEL (reference sequence). The CDR3 extends over 17 amino acids. Trimming left V 0 bases short and J 3 bases short, with 14 bases between. CDR3 protein: CASSQDEGGVDTGELFF. In DNA, the CDR3 is TGTGCCAGCAGCCAAGATGAGGGAGGAGTAGACACCGGGGAGCTGTTTTTT.

This clonotype has a count of ten or more. The chain is built from TRBV28 and TRBJ2-1, with 8 bases that match TRBD2. Germline CDR1 MDHEN, CDR2 SYDVKM. The CDR3 contains 16 residues. With 5 bases clipped from V and 0 bases from J, the junction kept 6 bases outside the gene matches. In nucleotides, the CDR3 is TGTGCCAGCAGTCCTTCCGGGGGGGCCTCCTACAATGAGCAGTTCTTC. Translated: CASSPSGGASYNEQFF.

The chain employs TRBV9 and TRBJ2-1; a possible D gene is TRBD2 (6 bases). The CDR3 has 15 amino acids. The ends were cut back, 3 bases at V and 5 bases at J, with 15 bases in the middle. Germline V gene lookup returns CDR1 SGDLS and CDR2 YYNGEE. CDR3 residues: CASSEEAGGDNEQFF. The CDR3 region has the DNA TGTGCCAGCAGCGAGGAGGCCGGGGGTGACAATGAGCAGTTCTTC.

This chain joins TRBV9 and TRBJ2-1; no clear D gene. V was cut by 3 bases and J by 9 bases, with 7 bases left in between. CDR3 length equals 11 residues. The V gene's germline CDR1 is SGDLS and CDR2 YYNGEE. In DNA, the CDR3 is TGTGCCAGCAGCGATATGACTGAGCAGTTCTTC. Its translation: CASSDMTEQFF.

The chain employs TRBV27 and TRBJ1-5, with a possible D match to TRBD1 (6 bases). The CDR3 totals 15 residues. Deletions cut 10 bases from V and 1 base from J, with 17 bases between. Germline V gene lookup returns CDR1 MNHEY and CDR2 SMNVEV (reference sequence). CDR3 region: CATRAGGVSNQPQHF. The CDR3, as DNA: TGTGCCACCCGCGCGGGGGGCGTGAGCAATCAGCCCCAGCATTTT.

This clonotype was observed at least ten times. This chain uses TRBV29-1 with TRBJ2-1, with 7 bases aligning to TRBD1. The germline V gene has CDR1 SQVTM and CDR2 ANQGSEA. Trimming removed 6 bases from V and 0 bases from J; junction bases left unmatched: 5. CDR3 length: 14 residues. The CDR3, as DNA: TGCAGCGTCTGGACAGGTAACTCCTACAATGAGCAGTTCTTC. This encodes CSVWTGNSYNEQFF.

The chain combines TRBV20-1 with TRBJ2-7, with a possible D match to TRBD2 (6 bases). Trimming removed 6 bases at V and 6 bases at J, with 15 bases between. The CDR3 is made up of 12 amino acids. Germline V gene sequence: CDR1 DFQATT, CDR2 SNEGSKA (reference sequence). The CDR3, as DNA: TGCAGTGCCGATACTAGCATAGCCGAGCAGTACGTC. It is translated as CSADTSIAEQYV.

The chain is built from TRBV20-1 and TRBJ2-5; 13 bases are shared with TRBD2. In germline, CDR1 is DFQATT, CDR2 SNEGSKA (reference sequence). The CDR3 is 13 residues long. Trimming cost V 6 bases and J 5 bases; bases outside gene matches: 3. The CDR3 bases are TGCAGTGCCGGGACTAGCGGGAAGGAGACCCAGTACTTC. Protein: CSAGTSGKETQYF.

This clonotype showed up just a few times. The chain couples TRBV4-1 to TRBJ1-1, with D unclear. This CDR3 has 16 residues. Looked up from germline, CDR1 is MGHRA and CDR2 is YSYEKL. The V and J ends lost 4 bases and 0 bases respectively, with 15 bases between them. In DNA, the CDR3 is TGCGCCAGCAGCCCGACCCAAAATACCCTGAACACTGAAGCTTTCTTT. It encodes CASSPTQNTLNTEAFF.

The J gene is TRBJ2-1, the V gene TRBV28; 13 bases align to TRBD2. The V gene's germline CDR1 is MDHEN and CDR2 SYDVKM. CDR3 length equals 15 residues. V dropped 5 bases and J dropped 9; count of bases not matched to a gene: 7. The CDR3 coding sequence is TGTGCCAGCAGTCTGGGACTAGCGGGAATCGGTGAGCAGTTCTTC. Amino acid sequence: CASSLGLAGIGEQFF.

The genes are TRBV27 and TRBJ1-2, with D possibly matching TRBD1 (5 bases). V gave up 3 bases and J gave up 8 bases, with 10 bases separating them. CDR1 and CDR2 from the germline V gene are MNHEY and SMNVEV (reference sequence). The CDR3 has 12 residues. The CDR3 protein is CASSLKGNGYTF. The DNA of the CDR3 is TGTGCCAGCAGTTTGAAGGGGAACGGCTACACCTTC.

This clonotype was observed a handful of times. The chain carries TRBV20-1 and TRBJ2-5, with D perhaps matching TRBD1 (8 bases). CDR1 is DFQATT and CDR2 is SNEGSKA in the germline V gene (reference sequence). The V and J ends lost 7 bases and 5 bases respectively, with 23 bases between them. The CDR3 length is 15 residues. CDR3 nucleotide sequence: TGCAGTGTCAGGGGGCGGGAGCTGGGTTCGGAGACCCAGTACTTC. This sequence encodes CSVRGRELGSETQYF.

This clonotype came up many times. The chain links TRBV9 to TRBJ1-3; D is unclear. This CDR3 is built from 11 residues. Trimming removed 4 bases at V and 4 bases at J, with 3 bases between. Germline V CDR1 and CDR2: SGDLS, YYNGEE. The CDR3 sequence is CASSQGNTIYF. CDR3 in DNA: TGTGCCAGCAGCCAAGGAAACACCATATATTTT.

The V gene is TRBV19, the J gene TRBJ2-5; 10 bases align to TRBD2. This CDR3 spans 15 amino acids. After removal of 6 bases from V and 3 bases from J, the junction contained 7 bases not matched to a gene. The germline CDR1 and CDR2 sequences are LNHDA and SQIVND (reference sequence). CDR3 sequence (DNA): TGTGCCAGTAGACTAGCGGGGTCTCTTGAAGAGACCCAGTACTTC. It specifies CASRLAGSLEETQYF.

This clonotype occurred a few times. V and J are TRBV6-1 and TRBJ2-2; tentatively, D is TRBD1 (5 bases). Germline CDR1 and CDR2: MNHNS and SASEGT. V was shortened by 6 bases and J by 6 bases, with 17 bases between the two germline ends. The CDR3 has 15 amino acids. The CDR3 DNA reads TGTGCCAGCAGACCCGGTGGGGCCGTGGCCGGGGAGCTGTTTTTT. Its protein is CASRPGGAVAGELFF.

The chain is built from TRBV2 and TRBJ2-7; D is undetermined. Germline CDR1 and CDR2: SNHLY and FYNNEI. V was trimmed by 7 bases and J by 1 base, leaving 8 bases between them. CDR3 size: 12 residues. CDR3 protein: CASTSESYEQYF. Written as DNA, the CDR3 is TGTGCCAGCACTTCAGAATCCTACGAGCAGTACTTC. Supplemented by reference TRBV2 and TRBJ2-7, the full variable domain reads EPEVTQTPSHQVTQMGQEVILRCVPISNHLYFYWYRQILGQKVEFLVSFYNNEISEKSEIFDDQFSVERPDGSNFTLKIRSTKLEDSAMYFCASTSESYEQYFGPGTRLTVT.

The chain links TRBV11-3 to TRBJ1-2, with 7 bases identical to TRBD1. Germline V CDR1 and CDR2: SGHNT, YENEEA. Trimming took 4 bases from V and 8 from J; bases not matched to a gene: 13. The CDR3 length is 15 residues. The CDR3 loop reads CASSYPVDRAKGYTF. The CDR3 region has the DNA TGTGCCAGCAGCTACCCTGTCGACAGGGCTAAAGGCTACACCTTC.

This clonotype was seen a handful of times. This rearrangement joins TRBV5-1 to TRBJ2-7, with 7 nucleotides matching TRBD1. V lost 4 bases and J lost 0; bases outside the gene matches: 4. The CDR3 consists of 14 residues. The germline V gene has CDR1 SGHRS and CDR2 YFSETQ. The CDR3 sequence is CASSGDSLSYEQYF. In DNA form, the CDR3 reads TGCGCCAGCAGCGGGGACAGCCTCTCCTACGAGCAGTACTTC.

This clonotype has only a few counts. CDR3: CASSSPGEQETQYF. DNA for the CDR3: TGTGCCAGCAGTTCTCCGGGAGAACAAGAGACCCAGTACTTC. The rearrangement uses TRBV25-1 and TRBJ2-5, with D maybe TRBD2 (6 bases). CDR1 and CDR2 from the germline V gene are MGHDK and SYGVNS. The ends were cut back, 5 bases at V and 2 bases at J, with 12 bases in the middle. CDR3 size: 14 residues.

This clonotype appeared a few times. The chain is built from TRBV5-8 and TRBJ2-1; no reliable D call. The CDR3 is made up of 11 amino acids. Germline CDR1 is SGHTS and CDR2 is YDEGEE. Here the CDR3 reads CNSNYYNEQFF. The DNA for the CDR3 is TGTAATAGTAACTACTACAATGAGCAGTTCTTC.

This chain links TRBV12-3 or TRBV12-4 with TRBJ2-4; a possible D gene is TRBD1 (7 bases). V lost 5 bases, J lost 3 bases, and 14 bases lay in between. The CDR3 spans 15 residues. The DNA of the CDR3 is TGTGCCAGCAGTGTACAGGGGACTGGCAAAAACATTCAGTACTTC. As protein: CASSVQGTGKNIQYF.

The rearrangement joins TRBV25-1 to TRBJ2-7; TRBD1 is a possible D gene (6 bases). V lost 9 bases, J lost 6 bases, and 18 bases lay in between. This CDR3 is 13 amino acids long. Germline loops: CDR1 MGHDK, CDR2 SYGVNS. CDR3 in DNA: TGTGCCAGATCTATAAAGGGGGTTTTCGAGCAGTACTTC. Amino acids: CARSIKGVFEQYF.